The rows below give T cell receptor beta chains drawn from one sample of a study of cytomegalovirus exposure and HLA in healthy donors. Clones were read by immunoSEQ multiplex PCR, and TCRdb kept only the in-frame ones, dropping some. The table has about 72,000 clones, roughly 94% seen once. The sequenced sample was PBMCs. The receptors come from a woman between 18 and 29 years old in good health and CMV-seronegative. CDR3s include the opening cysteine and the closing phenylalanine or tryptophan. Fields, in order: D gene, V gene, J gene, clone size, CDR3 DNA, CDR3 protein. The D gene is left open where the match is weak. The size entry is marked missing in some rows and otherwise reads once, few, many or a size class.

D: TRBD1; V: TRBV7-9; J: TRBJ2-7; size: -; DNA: TGTGCCAGCAGCTTACTGGGACAGAACTACGAGCAGTACTTC; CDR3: CASSLLGQNYEQYF
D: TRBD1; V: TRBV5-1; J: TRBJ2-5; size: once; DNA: TGCGCCAGCAGCTCCGGGACAGGGAAGTTTGAGACCCAGTACTTC; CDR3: CASSSGTGKFETQYF
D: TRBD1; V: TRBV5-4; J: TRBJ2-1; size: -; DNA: TGTGCCAGCAGCTTGGGGGGACAGGGTTCTAATGAGCAGTTCTTC; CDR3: CASSLGGQGSNEQFF
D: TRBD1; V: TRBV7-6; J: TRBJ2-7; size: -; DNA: TGTGCCAGCAGCTTAGTACAGGGGGCTGATGAGCAGTACTTC; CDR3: CASSLVQGADEQYF
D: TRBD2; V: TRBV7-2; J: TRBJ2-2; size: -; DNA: TGTGCCAGCAGCTCCAGACTAGCGGGGGTGGGGGCCGGGGAGCTGTTTTTT; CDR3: CASSSRLAGVGAGELFF
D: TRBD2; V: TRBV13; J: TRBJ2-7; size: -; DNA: TGTGCCAGCAGCCGCCTCGTCGGGGGGGCCTCCTACGAGCAGTACTTC; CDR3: CASSRLVGGASYEQYF
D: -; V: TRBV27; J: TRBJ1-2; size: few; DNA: TGTGCCAGCACCCCTGCGGGGGATAGAAACTATGGCTACACCTTC; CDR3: CASTPAGDRNYGYTF
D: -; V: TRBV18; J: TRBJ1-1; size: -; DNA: TGTGCCAGCTCACCCGGACACCAGAACACTGAAGCTTTCTTT; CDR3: CASSPGHQNTEAFF
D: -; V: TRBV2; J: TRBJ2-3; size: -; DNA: TGTGCCAGCAGGGCCACAGGGTTGGGCAGCACAGATACGCAGTATTTT; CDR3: CASRATGLGSTDTQYF
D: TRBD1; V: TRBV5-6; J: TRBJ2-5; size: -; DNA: TGTGCCAGCAGCCAGACGGACAGGGACACAGAGACCCAGTACTTC; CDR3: CASSQTDRDTETQYF
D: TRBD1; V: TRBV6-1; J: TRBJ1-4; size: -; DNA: TGTGCCAGCCAGACAGGGGCTAATGAAAAACTGTTTTTT; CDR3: CASQTGANEKLFF
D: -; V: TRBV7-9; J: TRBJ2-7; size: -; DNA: TGTGCCAGCAGCTTCAGGCAGAACTACGAGCAGTACTTC; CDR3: CASSFRQNYEQYF
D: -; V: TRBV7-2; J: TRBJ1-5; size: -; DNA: TGTGCCAGCAGTTACAGGGGCAATCAGCCCCAGCATTTT; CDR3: CASSYRGNQPQHF
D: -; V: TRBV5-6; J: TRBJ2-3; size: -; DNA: TGTGCCAGCAGCTTGCAAGATACGCAGTATTTT; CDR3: CASSLQDTQYF
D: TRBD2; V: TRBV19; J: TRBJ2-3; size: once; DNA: TGTGCCAGTAGTATTTGGCTAGCGGGGGGCTACACAGATACGCAGTATTTT; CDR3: CASSIWLAGGYTDTQYF
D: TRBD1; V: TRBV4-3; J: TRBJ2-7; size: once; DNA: TGCGCCAGCAGCCACACGACCGGGACAGTGAACTCCTACGAGCAGTACTTC; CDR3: CASSHTTGTVNSYEQYF
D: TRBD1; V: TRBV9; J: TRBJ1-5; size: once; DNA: TGTGCCAGCAGCGAGACAGGGGGCAATCAGCCCCAGCATTTT; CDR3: CASSETGGNQPQHF
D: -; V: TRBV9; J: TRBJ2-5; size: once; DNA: TGTGCCAGCAGCGTAAGCTGGCGGGACCAAGAGACCCAGTACTTC; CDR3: CASSVSWRDQETQYF
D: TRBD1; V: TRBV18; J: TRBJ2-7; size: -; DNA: TGTGCCAGCTCACCACTTTCAGGGGGCGGCGACGAGCAGTACTTC; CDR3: CASSPLSGGGDEQYF
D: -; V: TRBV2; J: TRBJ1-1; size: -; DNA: TGTGCCAGCAGTGCACTCTTTTCTGAAGCTTTCTTT; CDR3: CASSALFSEAFF
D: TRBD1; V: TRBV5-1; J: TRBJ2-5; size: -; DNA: TGCGCCAGCAGCTTTTACAGGGGGAAGGAAGAGACCCAGTACTTC; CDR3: CASSFYRGKEETQYF
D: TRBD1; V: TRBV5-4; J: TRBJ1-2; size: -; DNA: TGTGCCAGCAGCTTGAGACAGGGGGCAAGGGGAGGCTACACCTTC; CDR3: CASSLRQGARGGYTF
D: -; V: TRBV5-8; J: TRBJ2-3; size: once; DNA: TGTGCCAGCAGCTTGGAAGGCAGGGGTCACACAGATACGCAGTATTTT; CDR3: CASSLEGRGHTDTQYF
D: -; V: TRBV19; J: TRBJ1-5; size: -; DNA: TGTGCCAGTAGTATGGGAGGAGGTAGCAATCAGCCCCAGCATTTT; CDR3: CASSMGGGSNQPQHF
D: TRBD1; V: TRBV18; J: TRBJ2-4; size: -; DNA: TGTGCCAGCTCAAGACAGGGACAGGCGGGTGGCATTCAGTACTTC; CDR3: CASSRQGQAGGIQYF
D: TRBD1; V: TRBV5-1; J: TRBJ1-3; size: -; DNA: TGCGCCAGCAGCACCGGGACAGCCGGAAACACCATATATTTT; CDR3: CASSTGTAGNTIYF
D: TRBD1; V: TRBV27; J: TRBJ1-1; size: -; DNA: TGTGCCAGCAGTTTGGACAGGAGGGGTACATCTGAAGCTTTCTTT; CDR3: CASSLDRRGTSEAFF
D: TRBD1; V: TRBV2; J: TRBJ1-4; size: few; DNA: TGTGCCAGCGCCGGGACAGGGAATGAAAAACTGTTTTTT; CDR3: CASAGTGNEKLFF
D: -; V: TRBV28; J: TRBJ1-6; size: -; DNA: TGTGCCAGCAGTTCTCCCCTCGGAGGGGAAGATAATTCACCCCTCCACTTT; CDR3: CASSSPLGGEDNSPLHF
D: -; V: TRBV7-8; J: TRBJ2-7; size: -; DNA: TGTGCCAGCAGCTTAGACGCGTCAGGGTTGAGCTCCTACGAGCAGTACTTC; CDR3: CASSLDASGLSSYEQYF
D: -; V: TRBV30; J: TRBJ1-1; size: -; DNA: TGTGCCTGGAGTGATGCGAGGAACACTGAAGCTTTCTTT; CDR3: CAWSDARNTEAFF
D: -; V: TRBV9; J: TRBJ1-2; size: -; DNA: TGTGCCAGCAGCGGCGGGACGGGTCCCCTAGGAGGCTACACCTTC; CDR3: CASSGGTGPLGGYTF
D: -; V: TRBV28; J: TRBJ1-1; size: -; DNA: TGTGCCAGCAGTTTAAGAGGGGGAATGAACACTGAAGCTTTCTTT; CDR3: CASSLRGGMNTEAFF
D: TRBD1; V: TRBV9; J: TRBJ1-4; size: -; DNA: TGTGCCAGCAGCGTAGGGGTGGGACAGGGGCAAAATGAAAAACTGTTTTTT; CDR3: CASSVGVGQGQNEKLFF
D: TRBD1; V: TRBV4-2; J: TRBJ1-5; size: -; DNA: TGTGCCAGCAGCCAAGAGGGACAGTATAGCAATCAGCCCCAGCATTTT; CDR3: CASSQEGQYSNQPQHF
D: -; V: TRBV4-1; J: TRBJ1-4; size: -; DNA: TGCGCCAGCAGCCCCCGGGGGGGGCGAGCTAATGAAAAACTGTTTTTT; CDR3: CASSPRGGRANEKLFF
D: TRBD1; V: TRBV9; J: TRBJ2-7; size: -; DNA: TGTGCCAGCAGCGGAGATCTCCCGGGACAGGACTCCCAGCAGTACTTC; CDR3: CASSGDLPGQDSQQYF
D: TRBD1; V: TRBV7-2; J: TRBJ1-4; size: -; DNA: TGTGCCAGCAGCTTATATGGTCTACAGGGGGATGAAAAACTGTTTTTT; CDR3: CASSLYGLQGDEKLFF
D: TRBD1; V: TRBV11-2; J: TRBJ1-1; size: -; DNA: TGTGCCAGCAGCCTAGACAGGGGCGAAGCTTTCTTT; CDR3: CASSLDRGEAFF
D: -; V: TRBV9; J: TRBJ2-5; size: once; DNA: TGTGCCAGCAGCGTAGGGACAGCTCAAGAGACCCAGTACTTC; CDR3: CASSVGTAQETQYF
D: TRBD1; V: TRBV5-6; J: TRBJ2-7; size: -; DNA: TGTGCCAGCAGTCGAGGACAGGGCTGGGAGCAGTACTTC; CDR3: CASSRGQGWEQYF
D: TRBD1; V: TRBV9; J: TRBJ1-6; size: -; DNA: TGTGCCAGCAGCCCCAGCCCGGGACAGTATAATTCACCCCTCCACTTT; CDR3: CASSPSPGQYNSPLHF
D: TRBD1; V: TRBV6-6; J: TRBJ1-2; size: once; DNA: TGTGCCAGCAGTTCGGTGACGACAGGGCGGGACTATGGCTACACCTTC; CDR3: CASSSVTTGRDYGYTF
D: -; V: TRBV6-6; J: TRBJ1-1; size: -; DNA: TGTGCCAGCAGTTCCCTACAGGGAAGTCGGACTGAAGCTTTCTTT; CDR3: CASSSLQGSRTEAFF
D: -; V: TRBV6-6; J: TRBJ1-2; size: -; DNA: TGTGCCAGCAGTTACGGCAGGGAAGGGGCCCACTATGGCTACACCTTC; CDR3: CASSYGREGAHYGYTF
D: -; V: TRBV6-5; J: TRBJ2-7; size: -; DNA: TGTGCCAGCAGTTACTCAATCAGGGACTACGAGCAGTACTTC; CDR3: CASSYSIRDYEQYF
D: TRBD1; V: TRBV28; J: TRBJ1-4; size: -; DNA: TGTGCCAGTCAGGGGGCCCCTAATGAAAAACTGTTTTTT; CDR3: CASQGAPNEKLFF
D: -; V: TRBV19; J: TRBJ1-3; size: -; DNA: TGTGCCAGTATCCGGGAGGGTGCTCCTGGAAACACCATATATTTT; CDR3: CASIREGAPGNTIYF
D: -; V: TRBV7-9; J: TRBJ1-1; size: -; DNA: TGTGCCAGCAGCCACTTAGACAGGACTGAAGCTTTCTTT; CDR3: CASSHLDRTEAFF
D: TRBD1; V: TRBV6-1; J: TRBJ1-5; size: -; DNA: TGTGCCAGCAGGACCGGGACAGGGATCAATCAGCCCCAGCATTTT; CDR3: CASRTGTGINQPQHF
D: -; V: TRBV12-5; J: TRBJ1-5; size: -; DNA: TGTGCTAGTGGTTTGGTACGTATCGTCCGGGGGGAGCATTTT; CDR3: CASGLVRIVRGEHF